Following are 18 T cell receptor beta chains from one sample sequenced in a study of blood T cell repertoires in COVID-19. This table comes from immunoSEQ multiplex PCR, and its TCRdb copy is limited to in-frame clones, with some not included. This table holds 280,000 or so clones, 83% found once. The sequenced sample was peripheral blood. The source of these receptors is a woman between 50 and 59 years old who had recovered from COVID-19.

The J gene is TRBJ2-3, the V gene TRBV18; TRBD1 aligns across 7 bases. This CDR3 comprises 13 residues. CDR1 KGHSH and CDR2 LQKENI come from the germline V gene. Germline trimming cut 5 bases from V and 6 bases from J; bases unmatched to any gene: 5. CDR3 region: CASSFQQGDTQYF. The CDR3, as DNA: TGTGCCAGCTCATTTCAACAGGGGGATACGCAGTATTTT.

This rearrangement joins TRBV7-2 to TRBJ2-1; weak D call: TRBD2 (5 bases). The CDR3 spans 14 residues. CDR1 is SGHTA, CDR2 FQGNSA, per germline. V was trimmed by 0 bases and J by 7 bases, leaving 10 bases between them. CDR3 protein: CASSLAVGGNEQFF. DNA of the CDR3: TGTGCCAGCAGCTTAGCGGTAGGCGGGAATGAGCAGTTCTTC.

This chain connects TRBV7-2 to TRBJ1-5; D may be TRBD1 (6 bases). The CDR3 covers 15 residues. CDR1 is SGHTA, CDR2 FQGNSA, per germline. V was trimmed by 1 base and J by 7 bases, leaving 14 bases between them. CDR3 DNA: TGTGCCAGCAGCTTAGTCGGGGGGCCGGGGCAGCCCCAGCATTTT. Its protein is CASSLVGGPGQPQHF.

V gene TRBV11-3 combines with J gene TRBJ1-3; D might be TRBD1 (6 bases). CDR3 size: 15 residues. V was shortened by 4 bases and J by 1 base, with 11 bases between the two germline ends. From germline, CDR1 is SGHNT and CDR2 YENEEA. Here the CDR3 DNA reads TGTGCCAGCAGCTCCAGACAGGAGTCTGGAAACACCATATATTTT. As protein: CASSSRQESGNTIYF.

The V call is TRBV13, the J call TRBJ1-1; TRBD1 matches at 7 bases. CDR3 length equals 11 residues. The V and J ends lost 8 bases and 11 bases, in that order; junction bases with no gene match: 8. Germline CDR1 is PRHDT and CDR2 is FYEKMQ (reference sequence). CDR3 in amino acids: CASASTGPAFF. The DNA of the CDR3 is TGTGCCAGCGCCTCGACAGGGCCGGCTTTCTTT.

The chain has TRBV19 and TRBJ1-4; 8 positions agree with TRBD1. The V gene's germline CDR1 is LNHDA and CDR2 SQIVND (reference sequence). V lost 5 bases to trimming and J lost 2 bases; unmatched junction nucleotides: 7. The CDR3 runs 16 residues. CDR3 in DNA: TGTGCCAGTAGTTCGCAGGGGGCGTTCACTAATGAAAAACTGTTTTTT. Its protein product is CASSSQGAFTNEKLFF.

The V and J genes are TRBV19 and TRBJ2-7, with TRBD1 identical over 7 bases. The CDR3 length is 14 residues. The J segment lost 1 base and the V segment lost 4 bases, leaving 4 bases of the junction unmatched. Germline V CDR1 and CDR2: LNHDA, SQIVND (reference sequence). The CDR3 reads CASSRTGVSYEQYF. The CDR3 DNA is TGTGCCAGTAGTAGAACAGGGGTATCCTACGAGCAGTACTTC.

A single count supports this clone. The chain employs TRBV19 and TRBJ1-1; D not certain. Germline V gives CDR1 LNHDA, CDR2 SQIVND (reference sequence). Trimming took 1 base from V and 1 from J, leaving 7 bases between them. CDR3 size: 14 residues. CDR3 residues: CASSIGGWNTEAFF. CDR3 bases: TGTGCCAGTAGTATAGGAGGGTGGAACACTGAAGCTTTCTTT.

This chain joins TRBV25-1 and TRBJ2-3; 7 nucleotides line up with TRBD1. V lost 4 bases and J lost 7; bases outside the gene matches: 11. CDR1 and CDR2 (germline): MGHDK, SYGVNS. This CDR3 contains 15 residues. The CDR3 region is CASSAQGVGSYTQYF. CDR3 nucleotides: TGTGCCAGCAGTGCCCAGGGGGTGGGATCCTATACGCAGTATTTT.

The rearrangement links TRBV19 to TRBJ1-5, with a tentative D call TRBD1 (5 bases). Trimming removed 5 bases from V and 7 bases from J, with 12 bases in between. Germline V gene sequence: CDR1 LNHDA, CDR2 SQIVND (reference sequence). The CDR3 loop spans 13 amino acids. CDR3 coding DNA: TGTGCCAGTAGTGGGGGGTGGGTCCAGCCCCAGCATTTT. As protein: CASSGGWVQPQHF.

V and J are TRBV6-5 and TRBJ2-5; TRBD1 aligns across 8 bases. V was pared by 7 bases and J by 2 bases, with 9 bases of the junction left unmatched. Germline V gives CDR1 MNHEY, CDR2 SVGAGI. The CDR3 has 15 residues. The CDR3 bases are TGTGCCAGCACTCCGACAGGGGTTGTTCAAGAGACCCAGTACTTC. It translates to CASTPTGVVQETQYF.

The chain employs TRBV29-1 and TRBJ2-1; 8 bases match TRBD2. Per germline, CDR1 SQVTM and CDR2 ANQGSEA. V was pared by 5 bases and J by 8 bases, with 17 bases of the junction left unmatched. The CDR3 is made up of 16 amino acids. CDR3 sequence (DNA): TGCAGCGTTACGGGACTAGTAACCTCAGGGAGGGATGAGCAGTTCTTC. It specifies CSVTGLVTSGRDEQFF.

The gene calls are TRBV28 and TRBJ2-7, with D possibly TRBD1 on 6 matching bases. Germline CDR1 reads MDHEN; CDR2 reads SYDVKM. The CDR3 is 14 residues long. V shed 5 bases and J shed 7 bases, with 18 bases lying between them. The CDR3 sequence is CASSPDSGTREQYF. Written as DNA, the CDR3 is TGTGCCAGCAGTCCGGACAGTGGCACGAGGGAGCAGTACTTC.

The rearrangement links TRBV4-1 to TRBJ2-1; 8 nucleotides match TRBD2. Germline trimming cut 0 bases from V and 8 bases from J; bases unmatched to any gene: 6. Germline-derived CDR1 and CDR2 are MGHRA and YSYEKL. The CDR3 is made up of 15 amino acids. The CDR3 region is CASSQERGDLDEQFF. In DNA form, the CDR3 reads TGCGCCAGCAGCCAAGAGCGGGGGGATCTGGATGAGCAGTTCTTC.

This rearrangement joins TRBV3-1 (or the pseudogene TRBV3-2) to TRBJ2-1; 8 bases are shared with TRBD2. Trimming took 4 bases from V and 7 from J; bases not matched to a gene: 6. This CDR3 has 14 residues. Germline CDR1 LGHDT, CDR2 YNNKEL (reference sequence). This CDR3 reads CASSLTGGQNEQFF. DNA for the CDR3: TGTGCCAGCAGCCTAACGGGGGGGCAGAATGAGCAGTTCTTC.

This clone was observed once. J is TRBJ1-1 and V is TRBV7-2; 9 bases line up with TRBD1. The germline V gene has CDR1 SGHTA and CDR2 FQGNSA. This CDR3 comprises 13 residues. The trim removed 6 bases at V and 5 bases at J, leaving 4 bases unmatched. CDR3: CASSGTGRTEAFF. The CDR3, as DNA: TGTGCCAGCAGTGGGACAGGGCGTACTGAAGCTTTCTTT.

J is TRBJ2-1 and V is TRBV29-1; 14 bases line up with TRBD2. V trimming: 7 bases; J trimming: 7 bases; junction bases outside the gene matches: 6. Germline values: CDR1 SQVTM, CDR2 ANQGSEA. CDR3 length: 14 residues. The CDR3 loop reads CSAAGTSGRNEQFF. The CDR3 nucleotides are TGCAGCGCCGCCGGGACTAGCGGGAGAAATGAGCAGTTCTTC.

This chain connects TRBV5-4 to TRBJ2-6, with D possibly TRBD1 on 5 matching bases. The CDR3 totals 15 residues. The ends were cut back, 5 bases at V and 0 bases at J, with 9 bases in the middle. Germline CDR1 SGHNT, CDR2 YYREEE (reference sequence). CDR3 nucleotide sequence: TGTGCCAGCAGACCCGACAGCTCTGGGGCCAACGTCCTGACTTTC. As protein: CASRPDSSGANVLTF.